Each of the 20 T cell receptor beta chains below was sequenced from the same sample in a study of CXCR3-negative and CXCR3-positive naive CD8 T cells. UMI-labeled TRB cDNA libraries were prepared by 5' RACE. Using the 5' RACE reads, TCRdb records one entry per CDR3 protein without DNA. The repertoire table contains 140,000 to 150,000 distinct CDR3 sequences. Study results and caveats: More hydrophobic TRB CDR3s occurred in CXCR3-positive than in CXCR3-negative naive cells.

These TCRs are of unknown antigen specificity. Specimen: naive CXCR3+ CD8+ T cells from blood. The subset denotes: CD45RO-CCR7+CD27+CD95- naive CD8+ T cells expressing CXCR3 (TNR3+). The receptors were sampled from a human donor in good health. Some clones in this sample may be carry-over from other donors' samples.

The V and J genes are TRBV7-2 and TRBJ2-7; TCRdb selects TRBD1, and the lack of DNA leaves this call unchecked. From germline, CDR1 is SGHTA and CDR2 FQGNSA. The CDR3 sequence is 14 residues long. CDR3 amino acids: CASTRGDIDYEQYF.

J is TRBJ2-7 and V is TRBV12-3 or TRBV12-4; TCRdb proposes TRBD1, but this gene call is untestable without DNA. This CDR3 spans 16 amino acids. The CDR3 sequence is CASSPGVEYPPYEQYF.

The rearrangement uses TRBV19 and TRBJ2-1; as DNA is missing, the TRBD2 call by TCRdb cannot be tested. The CDR3 has 14 amino acids. Germline V lookup: CDR1 LNHDA, CDR2 SQIVND (reference sequence). The CDR3 loop reads CATSERAYYNEQFF.

The rearrangement joins TRBV6-2 or TRBV6-3 to TRBJ2-7; the TRBD2 assignment by TCRdb is unverifiable without DNA. CDR3 length equals 16 residues. Germline V gene sequence: CDR1 MNHEY, CDR2 SVGEGT. The CDR3 is CASSYDLAEERYEQYF.

The chain joins TRBV6-2 or TRBV6-3 to TRBJ1-1. CDR3 length: 14 amino acids. CDR1 MNHEY and CDR2 SVGEGT come from the germline V gene. Here the CDR3 reads CASSYTGRNTEAFF.

This sequence joins TRBV6-5 and TRBJ2-6; the TCRdb D gene call, TRBD1, has no DNA to confirm it. The germline V gene encodes CDR1 MNHEY and CDR2 SVGAGI. The CDR3 runs 17 residues. The chain's CDR3 is CASRSDRDSSGANVLTF.

The gene calls are TRBV7-9 and TRBJ1-1. CDR3 length: 11 amino acids. The V gene's germline CDR1 is SEHNR and CDR2 FQNEAQ (reference sequence). The CDR3 here is CASKEDTRAFF.

V and J are TRBV7-9 and TRBJ2-5; the D call of TRBD2 rests on TCRdb alone, since no DNA is present to check it. Germline-derived CDR1 and CDR2 are SEHNR and FQNEAQ (reference sequence). This CDR3 region has 16 residues. The CDR3 here is CASSSITSGPGETQYF.

CDR3 sequence reads: CSARDLADGGPYEKYF. This chain links TRBV20-1 with TRBJ2-7; no DNA is available, so the TRBD2 call from TCRdb remains unchecked. This CDR3 is 16 amino acids long. The germline V gene encodes CDR1 DFQATT and CDR2 SNEGSKA (reference sequence).

V gene TRBV28 combines with J gene TRBJ2-1; with no DNA, the TCRdb D assignment of TRBD2 cannot be verified. The germline CDR1 and CDR2 sequences are MDHEN and SYDVKM. CDR3 length equals 14 residues. The CDR3 reads CASSSGLAGFEQFF.

V usage is TRBV5-5 and J usage is TRBJ2-1. The germline V gene has CDR1 SGHKS and CDR2 YYEKEE (reference sequence). This CDR3 spans 12 amino acids. The CDR3 sequence is CASSTYGNEQFF.

The chain recombines TRBV6-1 with TRBJ2-7; TCRdb calls TRBD2, which cannot be checked without DNA. This CDR3 contains 15 residues. CDR1 and CDR2 (germline): MNHNS, SASEGT. CDR3 region: CASSPAGTRDYEQYF.

This rearrangement joins TRBV6-2 or TRBV6-3 to TRBJ1-1; as DNA is missing, the TRBD1 call by TCRdb cannot be tested. This CDR3 is 16 amino acids long. Germline CDR1 MNHEY, CDR2 SVGEGT. The CDR3 sequence: CASSYKAGTVDTEAFF.

V is TRBV5-1 and J is TRBJ1-2; the D call from TCRdb, TRBD1, cannot be confirmed without DNA. The V gene's germline CDR1 is SGHRS and CDR2 YFSETQ. There are 15 residues in the CDR3. The CDR3 spells CASSWETGESYGYTF. The full variable domain, in which reference TRBV5-1 and TRBJ1-2 provide the parts outside the CDR3, is KAGVTQTPRYLIKTRGQQVTLSCSPISGHRSVSWYQQTPGQGLQFLFEYFSETQRNKGNFPGRFSGRQFSNSRSEMNVSTLELGDSALYLCASSWETGESYGYTFGSGTRLTVV.

V gene TRBV5-4 combines with J gene TRBJ2-3; TCRdb reports TRBD1, a call that lacks DNA to check it against. CDR1 is SGHNT, CDR2 YYREEE, per germline (reference sequence). CDR3 size: 15 residues. The chain's CDR3 is CASRSRGGPADTQYF.

The chain employs TRBV3-1 and TRBJ2-3. From germline, CDR1 is LGHDT and CDR2 YNNKEL (reference sequence). The length of the CDR3 is 15 residues. CDR3 loop: CASSHEAGRTDTQYF.

The chain combines TRBV29-1 with TRBJ2-7; TCRdb gives TRBD2 as the D gene, but with no DNA this cannot be confirmed. CDR3 size: 13 residues. Germline V CDR1 and CDR2: SQVTM, ANQGSEA. The CDR3 is CSALFESAYEQYF.

The chain uses TRBV6-2 or TRBV6-3 and TRBJ2-3; as DNA is missing, the TRBD2 call by TCRdb cannot be tested. Germline CDR1 MNHEY, CDR2 SVGEGT. The CDR3 is 14 amino acids. CDR3 sequence: CASSSLASADTQYF.

J is TRBJ2-1 and V is TRBV12-3 or TRBV12-4. The CDR3 covers 14 residues. CDR3: CASTTAGLLNEQFF.

V and J are TRBV28 and TRBJ2-7. Germline V gene data show CDR1 as MDHEN and CDR2 as SYDVKM. CDR3 length: 15 amino acids. The CDR3 region is CASSLENKVGYEQYF.